This TCR beta chain appears in the sequencing data of a study of breast tumors, draining lymph nodes, adjacent tissues. The study's findings and limits: Luminal-like breast cancer showed significantly higher tumor–nontumor repertoire similarity than basal-like. Compared with lymph nodes, tumors were less diverse; compared with nontumor tissue, more. Most tumor T cells seemingly derive from lymph node, then expand in tumor. Data only fit, rather than demonstrated, lymph node origin of most tumor T cells.

This clonotype was counted many times. Its antigen is not identified. Germline lookup yields CDR1 GTSNPN and CDR2 SVGIG (reference sequence). The germline V and J ends were trimmed by 4 bases and 0 bases, with 16 bases remaining between them. There are 16 residues in the CDR3. TCRdb passed the multiplex PCR reads through MiXCR, listing each CDR3 protein once. The table includes about 230,000 distinct CDR3 sequences, roughly 32% detected once. Axillary draining lymph nodes of breast cancer patients supplied the node samples. The sequence was obtained from a female donor with breast cancer. Some clones in this sample may be carry-over from other donors' samples. Sequencing was performed on axillary lymph node tissue. This chain connects TRBV30 to TRBJ1-3; possibly TRBD1 for D (5 bases). The CDR3 protein is CAWIGAGRYSGNTIYF. CDR3 in DNA: TGTGCCTGGATCGGGGCAGGGCGATACTCTGGAAACACCATATATTTT.